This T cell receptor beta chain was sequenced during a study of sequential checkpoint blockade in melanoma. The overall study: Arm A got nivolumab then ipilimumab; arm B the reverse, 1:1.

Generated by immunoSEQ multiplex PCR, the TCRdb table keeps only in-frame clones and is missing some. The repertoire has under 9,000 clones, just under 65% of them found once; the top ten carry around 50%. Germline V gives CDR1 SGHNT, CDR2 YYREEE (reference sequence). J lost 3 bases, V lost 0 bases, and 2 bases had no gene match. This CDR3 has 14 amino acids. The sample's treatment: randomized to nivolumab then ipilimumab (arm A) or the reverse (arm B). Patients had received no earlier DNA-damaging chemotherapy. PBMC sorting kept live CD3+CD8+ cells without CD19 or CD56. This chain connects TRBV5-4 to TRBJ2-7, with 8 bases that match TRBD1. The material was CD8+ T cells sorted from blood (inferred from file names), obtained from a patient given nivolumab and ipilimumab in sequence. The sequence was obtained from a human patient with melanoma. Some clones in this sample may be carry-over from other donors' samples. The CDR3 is CASSLGTGYYEQYF. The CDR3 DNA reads TGTGCCAGCAGCTTGGGGACAGGGTACTACGAGCAGTACTTC. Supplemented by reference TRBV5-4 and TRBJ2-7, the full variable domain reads ETGVTQSPTHLIKTRGQQVTLRCSSQSGHNTVSWYQQALGQGPQFIFQYYREEENGRGNFPPRFSGLQFPNYSSELNVNALELDDSALYLCASSLGTGYYEQYFGPGTRLTVT.